The 15 T cell receptor beta chains below were found in one sample sequenced in a study of T cell responses to AZD1222 COVID-19 vaccine. Method: immunoSEQ multiplex PCR; TCRdb's copy keeps in-frame clones and lacks some. The repertoire holds roughly 140,000 clones, with 85% to 95% as singletons. The sample here was peripheral blood, taken on day 0 of MenACWY control vaccination. Receptors originate from an adult in good health.

The V gene is TRBV6-4, the J gene TRBJ2-1; tentative D call: TRBD2 (6 bases). This CDR3 is built from 16 residues. V lost 6 bases to trimming and J lost 4 bases, with 19 bases between them. CDR1 is MRHNA and CDR2 is SNTAGT in the germline V gene. The CDR3 DNA sequence: TGTGCCAGCAGCCTTTTAGCGGAGACATCATACAATGAGCAGTTCTTC. This encodes CASSLLAETSYNEQFF.

This chain joins TRBV3-1 (or the pseudogene TRBV3-2) and TRBJ2-7; 8 nucleotides align to TRBD2. The germline CDR1 and CDR2 sequences are LGHDT and YNNKEL (reference sequence). This CDR3 comprises 15 residues. Trimming at V came to 2 bases and at J to 6 bases, leaving 9 bases not matched to a gene. CDR3 in amino acids: CASSQLGGGNIEQYF. CDR3 sequence (DNA): TGTGCCAGCAGCCAACTCGGCGGGGGGAACATCGAGCAGTACTTC.

The chain combines TRBV28 with TRBJ1-3; 7 nucleotides line up with TRBD1. The CDR3 has 18 residues. Per germline, CDR1 MDHEN and CDR2 SYDVKM. V lost 3 bases and J lost 7; bases outside the gene matches: 18. CDR3 amino acids: CASSFRGAGTAVVNTIYF. The CDR3 nucleotides read TGTGCCAGCAGTTTTAGGGGGGCCGGGACAGCAGTAGTGAACACCATATATTTT.

V gene TRBV19 combines with J gene TRBJ1-4, with D possibly being TRBD1 (5 bases). The V end was cut by 2 bases, the J end by 4 bases, with 8 bases between. The CDR3 has 14 amino acids. CDR1 is LNHDA and CDR2 is SQIVND in the germline V gene (reference sequence). CDR3 region: CASSIRGRNEKLFF. For the CDR3, the DNA is TGTGCCAGTAGTATAAGGGGTCGTAATGAAAAACTGTTTTTT.

This clone showed up just once. The rearrangement joins TRBV5-1 to TRBJ2-7, with D perhaps being TRBD1 or TRBD2 (6 bases each). V was pared by 4 bases and J by 4 bases, with 18 bases between. Germline CDR1 and CDR2: SGHRS and YFSETQ. The CDR3 runs to 15 residues. The CDR3 sequence is CASSPQSGARYEQYF. The CDR3 DNA is TGCGCCAGCAGCCCTCAGTCGGGGGCGCGGTACGAGCAGTACTTC.

The J gene is TRBJ2-5, the V gene TRBV5-8, with 8 bases identical to TRBD1. Germline V CDR1 and CDR2: SGHTS, YDEGEE. The CDR3 is 15 amino acids. V trimming: 0 bases; J trimming: 5 bases; junction bases outside the gene matches: 6. The CDR3 DNA follows: TGTGCCAGCAGCTTGGCGGGGACAGGAGGGGAGACCCAGTACTTC. It yields the protein CASSLAGTGGETQYF.

The gene calls are TRBV3-1 (or the pseudogene TRBV3-2) and TRBJ1-2; D uncertain. The V gene's germline CDR1 is LGHDT and CDR2 YNNKEL (reference sequence). The CDR3 has 11 residues. V was clipped by 0 bases and J by 7 bases, with 3 bases between them. The DNA of the CDR3 is TGTGCCAGCAGCCAAGACTCTGGCTACACCTTC. Translated, it gives CASSQDSGYTF.

V is TRBV5-5 and J is TRBJ1-1; D is unresolved. Germline V gives CDR1 SGHKS, CDR2 YYEKEE (reference sequence). The CDR3 is 13 residues long. Deletions cut 5 bases from V and 0 bases from J, with 8 bases between. The CDR3 loop is CASSWAVNTEAFF. In nucleotides, the CDR3 is TGTGCCAGCAGTTGGGCGGTGAACACTGAAGCTTTCTTT.

This clone was seen once. The chain joins TRBV2 to TRBJ2-4, with D perhaps TRBD2 (6 bases). This CDR3 region has 14 residues. CDR1 is SNHLY and CDR2 is FYNNEI in the germline V gene. Deletions cut 4 bases from V and 7 bases from J, with 14 bases between. CDR3 in DNA: TGTGCCAGCAGTGGGCGGGACTTTACTAACATTCAGTACTTC. It specifies CASSGRDFTNIQYF.

The J gene is TRBJ1-2, the V gene TRBV2; 7 bases match TRBD1. This CDR3 region has 13 residues. In germline, CDR1 is SNHLY, CDR2 FYNNEI. J was trimmed by 7 bases and V by 6 bases; bases with no gene match: 8. The CDR3 here is CASSAEGASGYTF. The CDR3 DNA follows: TGTGCCAGCAGCGCTGAGGGGGCGAGTGGCTACACCTTC. The whole variable domain, filled in from reference TRBV2 and TRBJ1-2, reads EPEVTQTPSHQVTQMGQEVILRCVPISNHLYFYWYRQILGQKVEFLVSFYNNEISEKSEIFDDQFSVERPDGSNFTLKIRSTKLEDSAMYFCASSAEGASGYTFGSGTRLTVV.

The V call is TRBV6-4, the J call TRBJ1-1; unclear D gene. The CDR3 has 13 amino acids. V lost 5 bases to trimming and J lost 1 base, with 8 bases between them. The V gene's germline CDR1 is MRHNA and CDR2 SNTAGT. CDR3 DNA sequence: TGTGCCAGCAGTCACCAGACGAACACTGAAGCTTTCTTT. This sequence encodes CASSHQTNTEAFF.

This clone was recorded once. The rearrangement links TRBV4-1 to TRBJ2-1, with TRBD2 matching 8 bases. Trimming at V came to 4 bases and at J to 4 bases, leaving 9 bases not matched to a gene. The CDR3 runs to 16 residues. Germline V CDR1 and CDR2: MGHRA, YSYEKL. The CDR3 protein is CASSPELAATYNEQFF. CDR3 bases: TGCGCCAGCAGCCCAGAACTAGCGGCGACTTACAATGAGCAGTTCTTC.

This chain joins TRBV28 and TRBJ2-1; the match to TRBD2 covers 14 bases. Germline V gives CDR1 MDHEN, CDR2 SYDVKM. The CDR3 runs 15 residues. With V trimmed by 7 bases and J by 10 bases, 9 bases remained unmatched. The CDR3 protein is CASTPRGLAGEEQFF. The CDR3 DNA reads TGTGCCAGCACCCCCAGGGGACTAGCGGGAGAGGAGCAGTTCTTC.

The chain couples TRBV13 to TRBJ2-1, with a possible D match to TRBD1 (5 bases). The V gene's germline CDR1 is PRHDT and CDR2 FYEKMQ (reference sequence). The CDR3 loop spans 13 amino acids. V gave up 2 bases and J gave up 8 bases, with 10 bases separating them. CDR3 protein: CASSLLLGHEQFF. CDR3 coding DNA: TGTGCCAGCAGCTTACTTTTGGGGCATGAGCAGTTCTTC.

V gene TRBV12-3 or TRBV12-4 combines with J gene TRBJ2-5; D tentatively reads TRBD1 or TRBD2 (5 bases each). This CDR3 has 13 amino acids. Between the trimmed V and J ends, which lost 1 base and 7 bases, there was a span of 10 bases. The CDR3 spells CASSLGGAGTQYF. In nucleotides, the CDR3 is TGTGCCAGCAGTTTAGGAGGGGCAGGGACCCAGTACTTC.